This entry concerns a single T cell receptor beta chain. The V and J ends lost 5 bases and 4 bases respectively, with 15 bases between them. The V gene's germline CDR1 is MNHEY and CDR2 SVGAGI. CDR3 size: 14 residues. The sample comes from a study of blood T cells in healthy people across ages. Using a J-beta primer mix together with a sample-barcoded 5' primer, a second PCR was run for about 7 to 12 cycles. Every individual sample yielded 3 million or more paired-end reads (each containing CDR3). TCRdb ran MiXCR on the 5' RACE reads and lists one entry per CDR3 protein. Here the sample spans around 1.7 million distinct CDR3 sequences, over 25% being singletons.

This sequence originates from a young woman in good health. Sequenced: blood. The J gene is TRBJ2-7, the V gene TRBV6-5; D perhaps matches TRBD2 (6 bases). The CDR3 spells CASSAASGEYEQYF. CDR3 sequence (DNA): TGTGCCAGCAGTGCTGCGTCGGGAGAGTACGAGCAGTACTTC.